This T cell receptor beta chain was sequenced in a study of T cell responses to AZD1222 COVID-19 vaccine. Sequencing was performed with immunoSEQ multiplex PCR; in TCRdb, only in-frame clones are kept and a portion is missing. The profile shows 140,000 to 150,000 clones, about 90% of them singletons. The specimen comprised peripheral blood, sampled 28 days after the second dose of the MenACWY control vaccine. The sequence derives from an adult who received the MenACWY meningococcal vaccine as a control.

CDR3 coding DNA: TGTGCCAGCAGATACAGTAGCAATCAGCCCCAGCATTTT. This translates into CASRYSSNQPQHF. The chain employs TRBV6-5 and TRBJ1-5, with D unresolved. The CDR3 consists of 13 residues. V lost 6 bases and J lost 0, with 6 bases in between. CDR1 MNHEY and CDR2 SVGAGI come from the germline V gene.